This is a list of T cell receptor beta chains from one sample in a study of PD-L1 blockade in urothelial cancer. TCRdb's copy holds only in-frame clones and misses some; the assay was immunoSEQ multiplex PCR. Among about 56,000 clones, about 85% were seen once, and the ten largest hold 15% to 18%. This material consisted of PBMCs, taken around atezolizumab (anti-PD-L1) treatment. The receptors shown here come from a man in his sixties or seventies with urothelial cancer. CDR3s leave out the opening cysteine and the closing phenylalanine or tryptophan. Fields, in order: J gene, D gene, clone size, V gene, CDR3 protein. D genes are given only for firm matches. Expanded clones are given a class, and other clones once, few, many or no size at all.

j_gene: TRBJ1-1; d_gene: NA; abundance: NA; v_gene: TRBV19; CDR3aa: ASAGMNTEAF
j_gene: TRBJ2-1; d_gene: TRBD2; abundance: NA; v_gene: TRBV27; CDR3aa: ASSSHREGPLPYNEQF
j_gene: TRBJ1-4; d_gene: TRBD1; abundance: NA; v_gene: TRBV5-5; CDR3aa: ASSLGLGQGLEKLF
j_gene: TRBJ2-7; d_gene: NA; abundance: NA; v_gene: TRBV6-1; CDR3aa: ASSEVPGLREEQY
j_gene: TRBJ2-2; d_gene: TRBD2; abundance: NA; v_gene: TRBV14; CDR3aa: ASSQFRLAGDSAGELF
j_gene: TRBJ1-2; d_gene: TRBD1; abundance: NA; v_gene: TRBV5-1; CDR3aa: ASSPDRTGNYGYT
j_gene: TRBJ1-2; d_gene: TRBD1; abundance: few; v_gene: TRBV28; CDR3aa: ASSLSTWGQGYGYT
j_gene: TRBJ1-1; d_gene: TRBD1; abundance: NA; v_gene: TRBV27; CDR3aa: ASSLDRGFVTEAF
j_gene: TRBJ2-1; d_gene: TRBD2; abundance: NA; v_gene: TRBV18; CDR3aa: ASSRTSGRASYNEQF
j_gene: TRBJ2-2; d_gene: NA; abundance: NA; v_gene: TRBV2; CDR3aa: ASSEGPTGELF
j_gene: TRBJ1-1; d_gene: TRBD1; abundance: NA; v_gene: TRBV19; CDR3aa: ASSIPGQTLEVAF
j_gene: TRBJ2-7; d_gene: NA; abundance: NA; v_gene: TRBV5-4; CDR3aa: ASSLNREPYEQY
j_gene: TRBJ1-2; d_gene: TRBD1; abundance: NA; v_gene: TRBV5-1; CDR3aa: ASSLSRRQGAT
j_gene: TRBJ1-4; d_gene: TRBD1; abundance: NA; v_gene: TRBV6-5; CDR3aa: ASSYLGQGDEKLF
j_gene: TRBJ2-3; d_gene: TRBD2; abundance: few; v_gene: TRBV4-1; CDR3aa: ASSQDSGRNLRVDTQY
j_gene: TRBJ2-7; d_gene: NA; abundance: NA; v_gene: TRBV4-1; CDR3aa: ASSQPGRGLDEQY
j_gene: TRBJ1-1; d_gene: NA; abundance: few; v_gene: TRBV7-3; CDR3aa: ASSAGLNTEAF
j_gene: TRBJ2-7; d_gene: NA; abundance: NA; v_gene: TRBV5-1; CDR3aa: ASSRGLNGYEQY
j_gene: TRBJ2-1; d_gene: TRBD2; abundance: few; v_gene: TRBV19; CDR3aa: ASTPWTSGSNEQF
j_gene: TRBJ2-7; d_gene: NA; abundance: NA; v_gene: TRBV19; CDR3aa: ASSYDSIRGEQY
j_gene: TRBJ1-3; d_gene: NA; abundance: NA; v_gene: TRBV7-9; CDR3aa: ASSSLGGVSGNTIY
j_gene: TRBJ1-2; d_gene: TRBD1; abundance: once; v_gene: TRBV28; CDR3aa: ASSRAGTGGDSGYGYT
j_gene: TRBJ2-2; d_gene: TRBD2; abundance: NA; v_gene: TRBV28; CDR3aa: ASRAGTSGTGELF